What follows are 25 T cell receptor beta chains derived from one specimen sequenced in a study of cytomegalovirus exposure and HLA in healthy donors. The PCR had 60 Vbeta and 13 Jbeta primers. The method was immunoSEQ multiplex PCR; TCRdb's version includes in-frame clones alone and lacks a portion of them. The sample consists of 120,000 or so clones, about 80% of them appearing once. The sample consisted of PBMCs. These receptors were collected from a woman in her forties or fifties in good health and CMV-seronegative.

This clone was recorded a few times. The chain has TRBV27 and TRBJ1-6; D remains ambiguous. This CDR3 is 16 amino acids long. The germline V gene encodes CDR1 MNHEY and CDR2 SMNVEV (reference sequence). The V end was cut by 0 bases, the J end by 7 bases, with 13 bases between. The CDR3 nucleotides read TGTGCCAGCAGTTTATCGCTAGGAGGAGAAAATTCACCCCTCCACTTT. Translated: CASSLSLGGENSPLHF.

The chain carries TRBV18 and TRBJ2-7; maybe TRBD1 (6 bases). The CDR3 runs 13 residues. CDR1 KGHSH and CDR2 LQKENI come from the germline V gene. V was shortened by 4 bases and J by 5 bases, with 12 bases between the two germline ends. CDR3 region: CASSLHRDHEQYF. CDR3 nucleotide sequence: TGTGCCAGCTCACTTCACAGGGACCACGAGCAGTACTTC.

This clone occurred once. The gene calls are TRBV28 and TRBJ1-5, with D perhaps matching TRBD1 (5 bases). The CDR3 is 15 amino acids. The V gene's germline CDR1 is MDHEN and CDR2 SYDVKM. V was pared by 5 bases and J by 4 bases, with 15 bases between. DNA of the CDR3: TGTGCCAGCAGTATACAGGTTTCCAGTAATCAGCCCCAGCATTTT. It encodes CASSIQVSSNQPQHF.

The chain couples TRBV11-1 to TRBJ2-1, with 11 bases lining up with TRBD2. Per germline, CDR1 SGHAT and CDR2 FQDESV (reference sequence). V trimming: 5 bases; J trimming: 2 bases; junction bases outside the gene matches: 2. The CDR3 contains 15 residues. The CDR3 bases are TGTGCCAGCAGCCTGACTAGCGGGACCTACAATGAGCAGTTCTTC. Residues: CASSLTSGTYNEQFF.

The J gene is TRBJ2-1, the V gene TRBV7-9; D call uncertain. The CDR3 loop spans 12 amino acids. Trimming left V 1 base short and J 7 bases short, with 5 bases between. The germline CDR1 and CDR2 sequences are SEHNR and FQNEAQ (reference sequence). The CDR3 nucleotides are TGTGCCAGCAGCTTAGATCCGAATGAGCAGTTCTTC. It translates to CASSLDPNEQFF. The full variable domain, with the rest looked up from reference TRBV7-9 and TRBJ2-1, is DTGVSQNPRHKITKRGQNVTFRCDPISEHNRLYWYRQTLGQGPEFLTYFQNEAQLEKSRLLSDRFSAERPKGSFSTLEIQRTEQGDSAMYLCASSLDPNEQFFGPGTRLTVL.

This chain connects TRBV27 to TRBJ1-1; no definite D call. V dropped 5 bases and J dropped 5 bases, with 15 bases sitting between them. Germline V CDR1 and CDR2: MNHEY, SMNVEV (reference sequence). The CDR3 has 14 residues. The CDR3 nucleotides are TGTGCCAGCAGTGGAGGGTCCTCGTTGACTGAAGCTTTCTTT. Translating it yields CASSGGSSLTEAFF.

The V call is TRBV5-1, the J call TRBJ2-5; D may be TRBD2 (6 bases). Trimming took 0 bases from V and 1 from J, leaving 10 bases between them. This CDR3 has 15 residues. Germline-derived CDR1 and CDR2 are SGHRS and YFSETQ. DNA of the CDR3: TGCGCCAGCAGCTTGGATGGGACTCTCCAAGAGACCCAGTACTTC. The encoded protein is CASSLDGTLQETQYF.

The rearrangement uses TRBV19 and TRBJ1-4; D unresolved. This CDR3 region has 14 residues. Germline lookup yields CDR1 LNHDA and CDR2 SQIVND (reference sequence). Trimming left V 1 base short and J 9 bases short, with 12 bases between. This CDR3 reads CASSIGAAQQKLFF. The CDR3 coding sequence is TGTGCCAGTAGTATAGGAGCGGCCCAGCAAAAACTGTTTTTT.

The rearrangement uses TRBV14 and TRBJ2-2; 8 positions agree with TRBD2. The CDR3 sequence is 17 residues long. Germline assignment: CDR1 SGHDN and CDR2 FVKESK. The junction had 7 bases not matched to a gene; V was cut back by 0 bases and J by 4 bases. The CDR3 DNA is TGTGCCAGCAGCCAAGAATGGCGGGAGGAACCCACCGGGGAGCTGTTTTTT. Translating it yields CASSQEWREEPTGELFF. Full variable domain (remainder filled in from reference TRBV14 and TRBJ2-2): EAGVTQFPSHSVIEKGQTVTLRCDPISGHDNLYWYRRVMGKEIKFLLHFVKESKQDESGMPNNRFLAERTGGTYSTLKVQPAELEDSGVYFCASSQEWREEPTGELFFGEGSRLTVL.

This chain uses TRBV5-6 with TRBJ2-7; 9 bases are shared with TRBD1. The CDR3 is 14 amino acids. V lost 4 bases to trimming and J lost 4 bases; unmatched junction nucleotides: 6. CDR1 is SGHDT and CDR2 is YYEEEE in the germline V gene. For the CDR3, the DNA is TGTGCCAGCAGCATAGGACAGGGGCGGTACGAGCAGTACTTC. Translation gives CASSIGQGRYEQYF.

The chain links TRBV4-1 to TRBJ2-1; 8 positions agree with TRBD2. This CDR3 comprises 15 residues. Germline V CDR1 and CDR2: MGHRA, YSYEKL. With V trimmed by 1 base and J by 4 bases, 3 bases remained unmatched. CDR3 loop: CASSQASGQYNEQFF. Written as DNA, the CDR3 is TGCGCCAGCAGCCAAGCTAGCGGGCAATACAATGAGCAGTTCTTC.

The chain links TRBV7-9 to TRBJ2-1; 7 bases match TRBD1. Per the germline V gene, CDR1 is SEHNR and CDR2 is FQNEAQ (reference sequence). Trimming at V came to 1 base and at J to 6 bases, leaving 0 bases not matched to a gene. This CDR3 has 13 residues. This chain's CDR3 is CASSLGDSNEQFF. In DNA form, the CDR3 reads TGTGCCAGCAGCTTAGGGGACAGCAATGAGCAGTTCTTC.

The chain has TRBV11-3 and TRBJ2-1, with no clear D. Germline CDR1 reads SGHNT; CDR2 reads YENEEA. Trimming left V 3 bases short and J 0 bases short, with 12 bases between. This CDR3 comprises 16 residues. The CDR3 loop is CASSFQPEFSYNEQFF. CDR3 DNA sequence: TGTGCCAGCAGCTTTCAACCGGAGTTCTCCTACAATGAGCAGTTCTTC.

The rearrangement uses TRBV6-5 and TRBJ2-5; no clear D gene. Germline CDR1 is MNHEY and CDR2 is SVGAGI. With 2 bases removed from V and 5 bases from J, the gap between germline ends came to 12 bases. This CDR3 is built from 14 residues. For the CDR3, the DNA is TGTGCCAGCAGTTACCAACCAGGTCGCGAGACCCAGTACTTC. Its protein is CASSYQPGRETQYF.

The sample holds a few counts of this clone. This chain joins TRBV2 and TRBJ2-3, with TRBD2 matching 9 bases. The germline gives CDR1 SNHLY, CDR2 FYNNEI. The CDR3 covers 17 residues. J gave up 2 bases and V 2 bases, and 8 bases lay outside the gene matches. CDR3 in amino acids: CASSESGAGGPTDTQYF. The CDR3 DNA reads TGTGCCAGCAGTGAAAGCGGGGCGGGAGGGCCCACAGATACGCAGTATTTT.

This chain connects TRBV7-9 to TRBJ1-1, with D possibly TRBD1 on 5 matching bases. The CDR3 is made up of 12 amino acids. Germline CDR1 and CDR2: SEHNR and FQNEAQ (reference sequence). V was cut by 5 bases and J by 11 bases, with 15 bases left in between. The CDR3 loop reads CASSPDSRRAFF. The CDR3 DNA is TGTGCCAGCAGCCCCGACAGTCGGCGGGCTTTCTTT.

CDR3 loop: CASRWTGDQPQHF. The CDR3 DNA sequence: TGTGCCAGCAGGTGGACAGGGGATCAGCCCCAGCATTTT. The chain couples TRBV6-1 to TRBJ1-5, with 9 bases lining up with TRBD1. Per germline, CDR1 MNHNS and CDR2 SASEGT. Losses at the gene ends were 6 bases for V and 5 bases for J; bases not matched to a gene: 2. The CDR3 spans 13 residues.

This chain joins TRBV27 and TRBJ1-5; 9 bases fit TRBD1. J was trimmed by 8 bases and V by 5 bases; bases with no gene match: 7. CDR1 and CDR2 from the germline V gene are MNHEY and SMNVEV (reference sequence). The CDR3 length is 14 residues. The CDR3 spells CASSAGQGFEPQHF. Written as DNA, the CDR3 is TGTGCCAGCAGTGCCGGACAGGGGTTCGAGCCCCAGCATTTT.

This clone was detected only once. The chain carries TRBV7-6 and TRBJ2-7, with D possibly matching TRBD2 (5 bases). Trimming left V 6 bases short and J 2 bases short, with 23 bases between. This CDR3 region has 17 residues. Germline V lookup: CDR1 SGHVS, CDR2 FNYEAQ. CDR3 in amino acids: CASSPLGRGSITYEQYF. In nucleotides, the CDR3 is TGTGCCAGCAGTCCCCTGGGCCGGGGTAGTATCACCTACGAGCAGTACTTC.

This sequence joins TRBV4-3 and TRBJ2-3, with a weak D call TRBD2 (6 bases). The CDR3 length is 15 residues. V was cut by 0 bases and J by 4 bases, with 11 bases left in between. The germline gives CDR1 LGHNA, CDR2 YSLEER. In DNA, the CDR3 is TGCGCCAGCAGCCAAGATTCGGGAGCCGCAGATACGCAGTATTTT. It is translated as CASSQDSGAADTQYF.

Written as DNA, the CDR3 is TGTGCCAGCAGACCTAGCGGGAGGGCCAGGATTGTTTACAATGAGCAGTTCTTC. Its translation: CASRPSGRARIVYNEQFF. The rearrangement links TRBV27 to TRBJ2-1; the match to TRBD2 covers 12 bases. V gave up 6 bases and J gave up 4 bases; unmatched junction bases: 13. Germline V gene data show CDR1 as MNHEY and CDR2 as SMNVEV (reference sequence). This CDR3 has 18 residues.

The genes are TRBV7-3 and TRBJ2-7; no clear D gene. The ends were cut back, 5 bases at V and 1 base at J, with 15 bases in the middle. Per germline, CDR1 SGHTA and CDR2 FQGTGA. The CDR3 totals 15 residues. This chain's CDR3 is CASSLYSVPSYEQYF. CDR3 DNA: TGTGCCAGCAGCCTCTACTCCGTACCTTCCTACGAGCAGTACTTC.

In its sample, this clone was seen a few times. The chain is built from TRBV4-1 and TRBJ2-1; 11 nucleotides agree with TRBD2. This CDR3 comprises 16 residues. Germline trimming cut 3 bases from V and 4 bases from J; bases unmatched to any gene: 5. CDR1 MGHRA and CDR2 YSYEKL come from the germline V gene. The CDR3 nucleotides read TGCGCCAGCAGCCAGGGGACTAGCGGATTATACAATGAGCAGTTCTTC. Amino acid sequence: CASSQGTSGLYNEQFF.

The chain has TRBV28 and TRBJ2-7, with TRBD2 matching 12 bases. The CDR3 length is 13 residues. V shed 6 bases, J shed 5 bases, and the junction held 2 bases outside the gene matches. CDR1 and CDR2 from the germline V gene are MDHEN and SYDVKM. CDR3 loop: CASSLAGGDEQYF. The DNA for the CDR3 is TGTGCCAGCAGCCTAGCGGGAGGGGACGAGCAGTACTTC. The full variable domain, rest sourced from reference TRBV28 and TRBJ2-7, is DVKVTQSSRYLVKRTGEKVFLECVQDMDHENMFWYRQDPGLGLRLIYFSYDVKMKEKGDIPEGYSVSREKKERFSLILESASTNQTSMYLCASSLAGGDEQYFGPGTRLTVT.

The CDR3 sequence is CASSERTGYGYTF. CDR3 DNA: TGTGCCAGCAGTGAGCGGACAGGATATGGCTACACCTTC. This chain connects TRBV6-4 to TRBJ1-2; 7 bases map to TRBD1. Germline V gene data show CDR1 as MRHNA and CDR2 as SNTAGT. The ends lost 3 bases at V and 5 bases at J; junction bases unmatched: 3. The CDR3 is made up of 13 amino acids.